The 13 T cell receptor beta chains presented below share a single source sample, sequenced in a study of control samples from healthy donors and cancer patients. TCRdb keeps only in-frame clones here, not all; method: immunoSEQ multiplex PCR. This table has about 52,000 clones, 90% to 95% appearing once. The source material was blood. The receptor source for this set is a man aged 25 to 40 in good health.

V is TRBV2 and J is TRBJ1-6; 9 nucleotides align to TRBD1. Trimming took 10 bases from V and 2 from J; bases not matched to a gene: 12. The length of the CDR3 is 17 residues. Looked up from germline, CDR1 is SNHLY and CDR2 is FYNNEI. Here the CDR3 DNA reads TGTGCCACGACATCACCCGGGACAGGGACCTATAATTCACCCCTCCACTTT. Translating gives CATTSPGTGTYNSPLHF. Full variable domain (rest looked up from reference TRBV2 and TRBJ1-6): EPEVTQTPSHQVTQMGQEVILRCVPISNHLYFYWYRQILGQKVEFLVSFYNNEISEKSEIFDDQFSVERPDGSNFTLKIRSTKLEDSAMYFCATTSPGTGTYNSPLHFGNGTRLTVT.

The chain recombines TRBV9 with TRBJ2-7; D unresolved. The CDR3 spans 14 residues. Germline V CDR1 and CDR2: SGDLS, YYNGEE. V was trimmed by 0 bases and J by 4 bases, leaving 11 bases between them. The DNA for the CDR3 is TGTGCCAGCAGCGTAGACCCTGGTGCGTACGAGCAGTACTTC. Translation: CASSVDPGAYEQYF.

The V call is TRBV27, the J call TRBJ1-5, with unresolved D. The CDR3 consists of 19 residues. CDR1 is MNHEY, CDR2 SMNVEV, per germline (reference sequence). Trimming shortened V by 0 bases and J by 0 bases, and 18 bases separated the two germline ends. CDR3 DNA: TGTGCCAGCAGTTTATCGTTCAGGCCGACAACTTATAGCAATCAGCCCCAGCATTTT. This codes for CASSLSFRPTTYSNQPQHF.

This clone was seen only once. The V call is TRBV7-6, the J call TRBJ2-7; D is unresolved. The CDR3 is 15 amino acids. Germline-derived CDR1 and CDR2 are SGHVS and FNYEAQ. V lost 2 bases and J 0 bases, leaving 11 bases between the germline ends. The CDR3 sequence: CASSLTGPFSYEQYF. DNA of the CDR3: TGTGCCAGCAGCTTAACGGGCCCCTTCTCCTACGAGCAGTACTTC.

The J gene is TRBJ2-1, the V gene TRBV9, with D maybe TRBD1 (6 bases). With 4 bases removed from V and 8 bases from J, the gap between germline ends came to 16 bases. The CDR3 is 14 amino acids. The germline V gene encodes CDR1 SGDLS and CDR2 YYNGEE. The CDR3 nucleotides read TGTGCCAGCAGCCCGCAGGACAGTAACGATGAGCAGTTCTTC. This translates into CASSPQDSNDEQFF. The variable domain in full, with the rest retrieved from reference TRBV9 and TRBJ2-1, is DSGVTQTPKHLITATGQRVTLRCSPRSGDLSVYWYQQSLDQGLQFLIQYYNGEERAKGNILERFSAQQFPDLHSELNLSSLELGDSALYFCASSPQDSNDEQFFGPGTRLTVL.

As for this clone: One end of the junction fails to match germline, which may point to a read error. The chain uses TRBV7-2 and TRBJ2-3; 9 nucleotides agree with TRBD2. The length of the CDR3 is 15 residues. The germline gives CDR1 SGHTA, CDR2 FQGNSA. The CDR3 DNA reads TGTGCCAGCAGCCTAAGCGGGACTAGCAGAGATACGCAGTATTTT. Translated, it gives CASSLSGTSRDTQYF.

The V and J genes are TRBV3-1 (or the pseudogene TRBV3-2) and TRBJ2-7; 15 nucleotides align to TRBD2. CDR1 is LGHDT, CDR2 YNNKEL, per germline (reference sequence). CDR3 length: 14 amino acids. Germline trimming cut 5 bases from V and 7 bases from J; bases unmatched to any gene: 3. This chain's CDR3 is CASSGLAGGPEQYF. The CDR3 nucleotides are TGTGCCAGCAGCGGACTAGCGGGAGGGCCAGAGCAGTACTTC.

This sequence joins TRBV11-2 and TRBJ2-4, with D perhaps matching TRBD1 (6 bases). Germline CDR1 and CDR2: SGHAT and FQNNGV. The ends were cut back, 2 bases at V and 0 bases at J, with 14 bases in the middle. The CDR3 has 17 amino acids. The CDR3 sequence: CASSLSYRVGAKNIQYF. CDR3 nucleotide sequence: TGTGCCAGCAGCTTATCTTACAGGGTGGGAGCCAAAAACATTCAGTACTTC. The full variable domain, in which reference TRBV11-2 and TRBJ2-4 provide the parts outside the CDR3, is EAGVAQSPRYKIIEKRQSVAFWCNPISGHATLYWYQQILGQGPKLLIQFQNNGVVDDSQLPKDRFSAERLKGVDSTLKIQPAKLEDSAVYLCASSLSYRVGAKNIQYFGAGTRLSVL.

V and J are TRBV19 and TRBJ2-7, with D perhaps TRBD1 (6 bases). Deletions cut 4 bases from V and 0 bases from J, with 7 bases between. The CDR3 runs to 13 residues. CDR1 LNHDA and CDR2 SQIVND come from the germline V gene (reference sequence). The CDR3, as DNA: TGTGCCAGTAGTAAGGACAGCTCCTACGAGCAGTACTTC. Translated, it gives CASSKDSSYEQYF.

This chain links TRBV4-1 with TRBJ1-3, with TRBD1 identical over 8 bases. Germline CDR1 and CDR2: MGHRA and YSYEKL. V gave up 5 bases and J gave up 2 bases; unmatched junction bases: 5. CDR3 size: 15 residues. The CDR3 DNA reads TGCGCCAGCAGCACCCGGACAGGGCCTGGAAACACCATATATTTT. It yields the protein CASSTRTGPGNTIYF.

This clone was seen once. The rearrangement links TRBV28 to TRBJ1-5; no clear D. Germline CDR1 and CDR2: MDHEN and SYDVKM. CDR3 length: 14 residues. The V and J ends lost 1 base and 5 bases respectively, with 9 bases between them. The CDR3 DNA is TGTGCCAGCAGTTTATTGGGGAGCGATCAGCCCCAGCATTTT. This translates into CASSLLGSDQPQHF.

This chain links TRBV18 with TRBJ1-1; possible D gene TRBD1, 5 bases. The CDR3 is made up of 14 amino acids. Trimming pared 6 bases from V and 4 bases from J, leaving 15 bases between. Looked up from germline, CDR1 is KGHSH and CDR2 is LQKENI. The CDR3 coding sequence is TGTGCCAGCTCGCCCGGACACCCGGGCACTGAAGCTTTCTTT. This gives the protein CASSPGHPGTEAFF. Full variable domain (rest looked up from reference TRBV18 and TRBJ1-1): NAGVMQNPRHLVRRRGQEARLRCSPMKGHSHVYWYRQLPEEGLKFMVYLQKENIIDESGMPKERFSAEFPKEGPSILRIQQVVRGDSAAYFCASSPGHPGTEAFFGQGTRLTVV.

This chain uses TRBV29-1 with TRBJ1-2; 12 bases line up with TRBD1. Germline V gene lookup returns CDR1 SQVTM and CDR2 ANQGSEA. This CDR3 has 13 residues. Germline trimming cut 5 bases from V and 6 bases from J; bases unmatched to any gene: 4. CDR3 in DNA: TGCAGCGTTAGGGACAGGGGGCAGAATGGCTACACCTTC. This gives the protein CSVRDRGQNGYTF.